Described below is a single T cell receptor beta chain sequence and its context. Time point indicated: 2015-2016 season, pre-vaccination. Blood volume per time point ranged from about 35 to 100 mL. Non-naive CD4+CXCR5+PD-1+ cTfh were sorted into ICOS+CD38+ and ICOS-CD38- fractions. Sequenced by immunoSEQ multiplex PCR; TCRdb stores in-frame clones only, minus some. This table has about 9,400 clones, about 82% appearing once. The sample originates from a study of follicular helper T cells after annual influenza vaccination. The CDR3 covers 14 residues. Trimming took off 6 bases at V and 1 base at J, with 8 bases between the two ends. Per germline, CDR1 SGHRS and CDR2 YFSETQ.

This receptor was obtained from an adult who received the influenza vaccine. Sample: CXCR5+ CD38- circulating T follicular helper cells from blood, taken on the day of influenza vaccination. Subset given: circulating Tfh, non-naive CD4+CXCR5+PD-1+ (ICOS+CD38+ or ICOS-CD38-). The chain is built from TRBV5-1 and TRBJ2-6, with D unresolved. As DNA, the CDR3 is TGCGCCAGCAAAGAAGGTTCTGGGGCCAACGTCCTGACTTTC. It encodes CASKEGSGANVLTF.